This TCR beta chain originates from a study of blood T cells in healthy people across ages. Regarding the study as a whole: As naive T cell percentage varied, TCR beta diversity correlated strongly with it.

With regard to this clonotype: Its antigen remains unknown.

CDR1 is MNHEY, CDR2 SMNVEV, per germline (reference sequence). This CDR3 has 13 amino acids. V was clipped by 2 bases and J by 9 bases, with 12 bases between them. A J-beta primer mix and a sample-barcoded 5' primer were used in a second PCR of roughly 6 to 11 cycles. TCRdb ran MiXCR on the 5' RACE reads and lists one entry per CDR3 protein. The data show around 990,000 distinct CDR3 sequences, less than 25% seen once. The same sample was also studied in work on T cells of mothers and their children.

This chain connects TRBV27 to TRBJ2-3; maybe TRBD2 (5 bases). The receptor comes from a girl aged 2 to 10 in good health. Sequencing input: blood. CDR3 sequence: CASSLPPLGTQYF. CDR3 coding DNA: TGTGCCAGCAGTTTACCCCCACTAGGGACGCAGTATTTT.